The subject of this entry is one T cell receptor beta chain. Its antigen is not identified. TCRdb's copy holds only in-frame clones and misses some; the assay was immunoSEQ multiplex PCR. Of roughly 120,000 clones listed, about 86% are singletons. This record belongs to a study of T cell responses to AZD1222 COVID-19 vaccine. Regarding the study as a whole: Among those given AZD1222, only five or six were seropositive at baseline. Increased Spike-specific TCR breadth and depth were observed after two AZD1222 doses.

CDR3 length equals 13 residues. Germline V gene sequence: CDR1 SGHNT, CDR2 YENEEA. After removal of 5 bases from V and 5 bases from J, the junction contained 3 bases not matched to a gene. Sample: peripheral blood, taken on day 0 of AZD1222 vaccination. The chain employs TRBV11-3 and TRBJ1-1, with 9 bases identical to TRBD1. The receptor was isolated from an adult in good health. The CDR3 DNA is TGTGCCAGCAGCGACAGGGGGAAGACTGAAGCTTTCTTT. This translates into CASSDRGKTEAFF.